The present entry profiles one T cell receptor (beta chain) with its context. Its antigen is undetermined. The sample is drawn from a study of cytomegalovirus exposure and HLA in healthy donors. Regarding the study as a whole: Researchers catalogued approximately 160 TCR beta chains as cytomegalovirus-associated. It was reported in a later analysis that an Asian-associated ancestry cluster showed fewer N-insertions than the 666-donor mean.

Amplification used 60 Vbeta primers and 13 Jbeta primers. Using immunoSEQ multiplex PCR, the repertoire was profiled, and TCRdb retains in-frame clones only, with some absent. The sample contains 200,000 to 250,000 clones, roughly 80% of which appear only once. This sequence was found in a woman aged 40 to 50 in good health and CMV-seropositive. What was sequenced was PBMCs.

The CDR3 loop reads CASSIWRENTEAFF. In DNA form, the CDR3 reads TGTGCCAGTAGTATCTGGCGGGAGAACACTGAAGCTTTCTTT. This chain joins TRBV19 and TRBJ1-1, with D uncertain. V shed 3 bases and J shed 1 base, with 9 bases lying between them. Germline V gives CDR1 LNHDA, CDR2 SQIVND (reference sequence). This CDR3 is 14 amino acids long.